This T cell receptor beta chain stems from a study of cytomegalovirus exposure and HLA in healthy donors. Both 60 Vbeta primers and 13 Jbeta primers went into the PCR. Method: immunoSEQ multiplex PCR; TCRdb's copy keeps in-frame clones and lacks some. This table has around 200,000 clones, 60% to 80% appearing once. With respect to this clone: As yet, its antigen is unknown.

General study results and limits: Common viral pathogens (according to a later analysis) appeared linked to several of the most significant clusters. Researchers counted around 170 TCR beta chains as cytomegalovirus-associated. Certain sequence variants were highly shared and formed a cluster, and this cluster was likely a sequencing artifact.

This CDR3 is built from 15 residues. The germline CDR1 and CDR2 sequences are MNHEY and SVGAGI. V trimming: 6 bases; J trimming: 8 bases; junction bases outside the gene matches: 11. Input material: PBMCs. V gene TRBV6-5 combines with J gene TRBJ1-2; 11 bases map to TRBD1. This TCR came from a woman aged 25 to 45 in good health and CMV-seropositive. DNA of the CDR3: TGTGCCAGCAGCAGCCCCGGGACAGGGGGTGGCGGCTACACCTTC. Residues: CASSSPGTGGGGYTF.